These 15 T cell receptor beta chains were all obtained from the same sample, sequenced in a study of T cells in Graves' hyperthyroidism and ophthalmopathy. Amplification of TCR beta CDR3 regions used RNA as the template. HTBI primers were used for first-round RT-PCR of the TCR CDR3. TCRdb independently ran MiXCR on the multiplex PCR reads; one entry per CDR3 protein. The sample includes 500,000 to 750,000 distinct CDR3 sequences, 14% of them seen just once. Material: blood. The receptors come from a woman aged 18-29 years with Graves' ophthalmopathy.

This clonotype was counted at least ten times. This sequence joins TRBV30 and TRBJ2-2; TRBD1 matches at 10 bases. J gave up 4 bases and V 7 bases, and 6 bases lay outside the gene matches. This CDR3 is 14 amino acids long. From germline, CDR1 is GTSNPN and CDR2 SVGIG (reference sequence). CDR3 protein: CASTGTGVTGELFF. The CDR3 DNA reads TGTGCCTCAACCGGGACAGGGGTCACCGGGGAGCTGTTTTTT.

This clonotype was detected ten times or more. The chain employs TRBV29-1 and TRBJ2-7; no reliable D call. The germline CDR1 and CDR2 sequences are SQVTM and ANQGSEA. Between the trimmed V and J ends, which lost 7 bases and 2 bases, there was a span of 12 bases. This CDR3 is built from 12 residues. This chain's CDR3 is CSASGVTYEQYF. The DNA of the CDR3 is TGCAGCGCCTCTGGGGTGACCTACGAGCAGTACTTC.

This clonotype showed up many times. The rearrangement links TRBV7-2 to TRBJ2-1; a weak D match, TRBD2 (6 bases). The V end lost 1 base, the J end lost 14 bases, and 15 bases lay between the germline ends. Germline loops: CDR1 SGHTA, CDR2 FQGNSA. This CDR3 has 13 amino acids. CDR3 region: CASSLESAGKEFF. CDR3 coding DNA: TGTGCCAGCAGCTTAGAATCGGCGGGAAAGGAGTTCTTC.

The chain has TRBV29-1 and TRBJ2-1; 8 positions match TRBD2. This CDR3 region has 15 residues. CDR1 is SQVTM and CDR2 is ANQGSEA in the germline V gene. Germline trimming cut 5 bases from V and 4 bases from J; bases unmatched to any gene: 10. The CDR3 coding sequence is TGCAGCGTTCCTCTCGGAGAGCGGGAGTACAATGAGCAGTTCTTC. Translation: CSVPLGEREYNEQFF.

This clonotype was detected a few times. The V and J genes are TRBV15 and TRBJ2-7; the match to TRBD1 covers 7 bases. Looked up from germline, CDR1 is LNHNV and CDR2 is YYDKDF (reference sequence). V was clipped by 1 base and J by 4 bases; unmatched bases: 10. The CDR3 contains 16 residues. CDR3 coding DNA: TGTGCCACCAGCAGAGGATTCGGGACAGCAAATTACGAGCAGTACTTC. This encodes CATSRGFGTANYEQYF.

In this sample, this clonotype turned up many times. This chain connects TRBV7-9 to TRBJ2-3; 10 bases fit TRBD2. Trimming took 1 base from V and 3 from J; bases not matched to a gene: 7. The CDR3 has 17 amino acids. Germline V lookup: CDR1 SEHNR, CDR2 FQNEAQ (reference sequence). The CDR3 DNA follows: TGTGCCAGCAGCTTAGGGCTAGCGGGAGCCAGTACAGATACGCAGTATTTT. Translating gives CASSLGLAGASTDTQYF.

This chain connects TRBV4-3 to TRBJ2-7; 8 bases map to TRBD1. Trimming took 2 bases from V and 1 from J; bases not matched to a gene: 4. This CDR3 region has 15 residues. Germline values: CDR1 LGHNA, CDR2 YSLEER. In DNA, the CDR3 is TGCGCCAGCAGCCAACAGGACAGGGATTCCTACGAGCAGTACTTC. Its protein product is CASSQQDRDSYEQYF.

This clonotype was counted at least ten times. The chain employs TRBV6-1 and TRBJ1-1; D is undetermined. The germline V and J ends were trimmed by 5 bases and 5 bases, with 12 bases remaining between them. The V gene's germline CDR1 is MNHNS and CDR2 SASEGT. This CDR3 spans 13 amino acids. The CDR3 reads CASSLRSWTEAFF. CDR3 in DNA: TGTGCCAGCAGTCTCCGCAGTTGGACTGAAGCTTTCTTT.

The chain links TRBV6-2 or TRBV6-3 to TRBJ2-3; unclear D gene. CDR1 is MNHEY, CDR2 SVGEGT, per germline. V gave up 0 bases and J gave up 3 bases, with 25 bases separating them. CDR3 length: 20 residues. CDR3 protein: CASSYSIAESIKFGTDTQYF. The CDR3, as DNA: TGTGCCAGCAGTTACTCGATCGCGGAGAGTATAAAATTTGGGACAGATACGCAGTATTTT.

This clonotype has a count of ten or more. The chain recombines TRBV3-1 with TRBJ1-5; maybe TRBD1 (5 bases). Germline CDR1 reads LGHDT; CDR2 reads YNNKEL (reference sequence). The V gene lost 6 bases and the J gene lost 0 bases, with 15 bases spanning the gap. This CDR3 spans 16 amino acids. This chain's CDR3 is CASSGQGHDSNQPQHF. The CDR3 nucleotides read TGTGCCAGCAGTGGACAAGGTCATGATAGCAATCAGCCCCAGCATTTT. Using reference TRBV3-1 and TRBJ1-5 for the parts outside the CDR3, the full variable domain is DTAVSQTPKYLVTQMGNDKSIKCEQNLGHDTMYWYKQDSKKFLKIMFSYNNKELIINETVPNRFSPKSPDKAHLNLHINSLELGDSAVYFCASSGQGHDSNQPQHFGDGTRLSIL.

This clonotype has ten or more counts. The V and J genes are TRBV28 and TRBJ1-2; tentatively, D is TRBD1 (5 bases). The germline V gene has CDR1 MDHEN and CDR2 SYDVKM. The length of the CDR3 is 15 residues. V dropped 7 bases and J dropped 4 bases, with 19 bases sitting between them. CDR3: CASISQEGRLYGYTF. CDR3 nucleotide sequence: TGTGCCAGCATATCACAAGAGGGGCGGCTCTATGGCTACACCTTC.

V gene TRBV2 combines with J gene TRBJ2-7; D gene uncertain. Trimming shortened V by 5 bases and J by 6 bases, and 20 bases separated the two germline ends. CDR3 length equals 15 residues. Germline CDR1 is SNHLY and CDR2 is FYNNEI. Written as DNA, the CDR3 is TGTGCCAGCAGTAGGAGCCGGGCGCCCCCCTCCGAGCAGTACTTC. Its protein product is CASSRSRAPPSEQYF.

The chain has TRBV7-3 and TRBJ2-7; D might be TRBD2 (5 bases). The CDR3 length is 14 residues. The germline V and J ends were trimmed by 1 base and 4 bases, with 11 bases remaining between them. Germline values: CDR1 SGHTA, CDR2 FQGTGA. The CDR3 nucleotides are TGTGCCAGCAGCTTAATTCCTAGCAGGTACGAGCAGTACTTC. Its translation is CASSLIPSRYEQYF.

A few counts support this clonotype. The chain combines TRBV11-3 with TRBJ2-1, with D uncertain. The CDR3 runs to 13 residues. CDR1 is SGHNT, CDR2 YENEEA, per germline. V lost 2 bases and J 8 bases, leaving 10 bases between the germline ends. This CDR3 reads CASSLFSGDEQFF. The CDR3 DNA reads as TGTGCCAGCAGCTTATTCTCGGGTGATGAGCAGTTCTTC.

This clonotype was seen at least ten times. The J gene is TRBJ2-3, the V gene TRBV14; 10 bases match TRBD2. CDR1 and CDR2 from the germline V gene are SGHDN and FVKESK. The CDR3 is 17 residues long. The V and J ends lost 6 bases and 11 bases, in that order; junction bases with no gene match: 20. CDR3 loop: CASSQRNPAGGPRKQYF. The CDR3 nucleotides are TGTGCCAGCAGTCAGAGAAACCCAGCGGGAGGGCCGAGGAAGCAGTATTTT.